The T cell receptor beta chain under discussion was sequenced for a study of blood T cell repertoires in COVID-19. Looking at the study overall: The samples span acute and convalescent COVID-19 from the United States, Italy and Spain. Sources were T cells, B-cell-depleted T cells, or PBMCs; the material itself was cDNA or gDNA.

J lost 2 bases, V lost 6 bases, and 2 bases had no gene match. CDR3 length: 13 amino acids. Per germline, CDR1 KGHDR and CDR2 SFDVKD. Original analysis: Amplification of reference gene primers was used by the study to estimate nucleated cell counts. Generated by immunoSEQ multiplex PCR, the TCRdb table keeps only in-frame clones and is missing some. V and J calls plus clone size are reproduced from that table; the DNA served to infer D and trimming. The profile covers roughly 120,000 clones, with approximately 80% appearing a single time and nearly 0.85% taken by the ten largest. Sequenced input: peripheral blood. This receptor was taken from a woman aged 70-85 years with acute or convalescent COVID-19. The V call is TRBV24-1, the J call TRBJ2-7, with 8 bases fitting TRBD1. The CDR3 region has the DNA TGTGCCACCAGTTCGGACAGGGCCTACGAGCAGTACTTC. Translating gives CATSSDRAYEQYF.